Detailed here is one TCR beta chain. Some clones are missing from TCRdb's copy, which holds only in-frame ones; the method was immunoSEQ multiplex PCR. The data hold around 68,000 clones, with about 83% observed a single time. The data belong to a study of control samples from healthy donors and cancer patients. CDR1 and CDR2 (germline): LGHNA, YSLEER. The V segment lost 3 bases and the J segment 2 bases; nucleotides outside the gene matches: 3. The CDR3 length is 14 residues. This clonotype originated in a man in his sixties in good health. The sample taken for sequencing was blood. The rearrangement links TRBV4-3 to TRBJ1-2, with 7 positions matching TRBD1. CDR3 loop: CASSQGTENYGYTF. The CDR3 DNA sequence: TGCGCCAGCAGCCAGGGGACAGAGAACTATGGCTACACCTTC.